Below, 20 T cell receptor beta chains from the same sample are listed, as sequenced in a study of CD8 T cells in ankylosing spondylitis. TCRdb re-called the 5' RACE reads through MiXCR, storing one row per CDR3 protein. Among some 220,000 distinct CDR3 sequences listed, 8.2% were seen once. Sequencing was performed on blood, either unsorted or a sorted T cell fraction (not recorded which). The receptors come from a female donor with ankylosing spondylitis or in good health (not recorded which).

This clonotype was observed a few times. J is TRBJ1-1 and V is TRBV29-1; D remains unclear. Trimming removed 7 bases at V and 8 bases at J, with 5 bases between. Germline V CDR1 and CDR2: SQVTM, ANQGSEA. The CDR3 spans 8 residues. CDR3 sequence reads: CSAEEAFF. The CDR3 nucleotides are TGCAGCGCGGAAGAAGCTTTCTTT.

This clonotype has at least ten counts. CDR3 bases: TGCGCCAGCAGCCCGGGGACAGGGGGTCCCAATCAGCCCCAGCATTTT. The encoded protein is CASSPGTGGPNQPQHF. The chain has TRBV5-1 and TRBJ1-5; 11 nucleotides match TRBD1. J lost 3 bases, V lost 4 bases, and 6 bases had no gene match. This CDR3 spans 16 amino acids. Germline CDR1 reads SGHRS; CDR2 reads YFSETQ. The full variable domain, with the rest looked up from reference TRBV5-1 and TRBJ1-5, is KAGVTQTPRYLIKTRGQQVTLSCSPISGHRSVSWYQQTPGQGLQFLFEYFSETQRNKGNFPGRFSGRQFSNSRSEMNVSTLELGDSALYLCASSPGTGGPNQPQHFGDGTRLSIL.

The sample holds many counts of this clonotype. For the CDR3, the DNA is TGTGCCAGCAGCTTAGAGAGGACGGAACATCAGCCCCAGCATTTT. As protein: CASSLERTEHQPQHF. The chain combines TRBV7-8 with TRBJ1-5; the D is unclear. Germline CDR1 is SGHVS and CDR2 is FQNEAQ. V lost 1 base, J lost 5 bases, and 12 bases lay in between. The CDR3 totals 15 residues.

As concerns this clonotype: Being one base from a much bigger clone, this may be a read error. The chain couples TRBV7-6 to TRBJ2-1; TRBD1 is a possible D gene (5 bases). CDR3 length equals 13 residues. Trimming cost V 6 bases and J 6 bases, with 12 bases left between them. Germline assignment: CDR1 SGHVS and CDR2 FNYEAQ. Here the CDR3 DNA reads TGTGCCAGCAGACCGACAGTGGGCAATGAGCAGTTCTTC. Translated, it gives CASRPTVGNEQFF.

This clonotype was counted ten times or more. The CDR3: CASSMTVSRGDEQYF. In nucleotides, the CDR3 is TGTGCCAGCAGTATGACAGTCTCCCGAGGCGACGAGCAGTACTTC. The V and J genes are TRBV28 and TRBJ2-7; a weak D match, TRBD1 (5 bases). The CDR3 consists of 15 residues. Germline values: CDR1 MDHEN, CDR2 SYDVKM. Trimming took off 5 bases at V and 5 bases at J, with 19 bases between the two ends.

Many counts were recorded for this clonotype. V usage is TRBV5-6 and J usage is TRBJ2-5; tentatively, D is TRBD2 (5 bases). Trimming pared 6 bases from V and 5 bases from J, leaving 14 bases between. This CDR3 has 13 residues. The germline V gene has CDR1 SGHDT and CDR2 YYEEEE. CDR3 DNA sequence: TGTGCCAGCACCTCAGGAGGCGGGGAGACCCAGTACTTC. It translates to CASTSGGGETQYF.

This clonotype was counted many times. Relative to the germline gene, one junction end is altered; a read error may explain this. The J gene is TRBJ1-1, the V gene TRBV6-5; tentatively, D is TRBD1 (5 bases). This CDR3 contains 14 residues. The germline V gene encodes CDR1 MNHEY and CDR2 SVGAGI. This CDR3 is CASRYFDRNTEAFF. The CDR3 coding sequence is TGTGCCAGCAGGTACTTCGACAGGAACACTGAAGCTTTCTTT.

In its sample, this clonotype was seen many times. This chain links TRBV7-8 with TRBJ2-5; 12 bases agree with TRBD2. The V and J ends lost 5 bases and 5 bases, in that order; junction bases with no gene match: 6. The length of the CDR3 is 15 residues. Germline V gene lookup returns CDR1 SGHVS and CDR2 FQNEAQ. CDR3 nucleotides: TGTGCCAGCAGCACACTAGCGGGAGGTGGTGAGACCCAGTACTTC. It encodes CASSTLAGGGETQYF.

The chain combines TRBV20-1 with TRBJ2-2, with D possibly matching TRBD1 (5 bases). The V gene's germline CDR1 is DFQATT and CDR2 SNEGSKA (reference sequence). This CDR3 comprises 16 residues. V was cut by 4 bases and J by 2 bases, with 17 bases left in between. Written as DNA, the CDR3 is TGCAGTGCTACGTTTCCGGACATACGAAACACCGGGGAGCTGTTTTTT. This sequence encodes CSATFPDIRNTGELFF.

In its sample, this clonotype was seen many times. V gene TRBV7-7 combines with J gene TRBJ2-1; D gene uncertain. The CDR3 extends over 15 amino acids. The V end lost 6 bases, the J end lost 6 bases, and 18 bases lay between the germline ends. Germline V CDR1 and CDR2: SSHAT, FNYEAQ (reference sequence). The CDR3 DNA reads as TGTGCCAGCAGTCCCGACGTGAACCCGCTCAATGAGCAGTTCTTC. This sequence encodes CASSPDVNPLNEQFF.

This clonotype was seen ten or more times. The V gene is TRBV7-8, the J gene TRBJ2-1; TRBD2 aligns across 7 bases. V gave up 5 bases and J gave up 2 bases; unmatched junction bases: 6. Germline CDR1 and CDR2: SGHVS and FQNEAQ. The length of the CDR3 is 15 residues. The CDR3 DNA follows: TGTGCCAGCAGCCCACTAGGGACTACCTACAATGAGCAGTTCTTC. This codes for CASSPLGTTYNEQFF.

This chain uses TRBV27 with TRBJ2-7, with D uncertain. The germline CDR1 and CDR2 sequences are MNHEY and SMNVEV (reference sequence). The V and J ends lost 4 bases and 2 bases respectively, with 9 bases between them. The CDR3 totals 13 residues. In DNA form, the CDR3 reads TGTGCCAGCAGTTCCGGGCATGCCTACGAGCAGTACTTC. Protein product: CASSSGHAYEQYF.

V and J are TRBV29-1 and TRBJ2-7; 11 nucleotides line up with TRBD2. V trimming: 6 bases; J trimming: 3 bases; junction bases outside the gene matches: 13. Germline V lookup: CDR1 SQVTM, CDR2 ANQGSEA. The CDR3 totals 16 residues. CDR3 region: CSVGPGASGGIYEQYF. Written as DNA, the CDR3 is TGCAGCGTCGGCCCAGGGGCTAGCGGGGGGATCTACGAGCAGTACTTC.

CDR3 coding DNA: TGTGCCAGCAGCCCCGGGACAGGTGGGGCGAGGGTCCAGCCCCAGCATTTT. Translated, it gives CASSPGTGGARVQPQHF. The rearrangement joins TRBV12-3 or TRBV12-4 to TRBJ1-5, with TRBD1 matching 8 bases. The CDR3 loop spans 17 amino acids. Losses at the gene ends were 6 bases for V and 7 bases for J; bases not matched to a gene: 17.

This clonotype was detected many times. V is TRBV28 and J is TRBJ2-5, with D perhaps matching TRBD1 (6 bases). This CDR3 comprises 15 residues. Germline V gene sequence: CDR1 MDHEN, CDR2 SYDVKM. With 1 base removed from V and 5 bases from J, the gap between germline ends came to 14 bases. CDR3 nucleotides: TGTGCCAGCAGTTTATTTACAGGGAGAGGGGAGACCCAGTACTTC. Its translation is CASSLFTGRGETQYF.

This clonotype was seen a few times. The chain couples TRBV7-2 to TRBJ1-1; perhaps TRBD1 as D (6 bases). The germline V gene has CDR1 SGHTA and CDR2 FQGNSA. Trimming stripped 9 bases from V and 7 bases from J, with 18 bases between. CDR3 size: 13 residues. CDR3 in DNA: TGTGCCAGTACCTTCCCGGGGGGCCGTGAAGCTTTCTTT. The encoded protein is CASTFPGGREAFF.

This clonotype was observed many times. J is TRBJ1-2 and V is TRBV29-1, with a possible D match to TRBD1 (6 bases). From germline, CDR1 is SQVTM and CDR2 ANQGSEA. The CDR3 spans 15 residues. Trimming took 7 bases from V and 4 from J, leaving 22 bases between them. The CDR3 DNA reads as TGCAGCGCCTCTGACGGGGGCCAGGCGGTCTATGGCTACACCTTC. It specifies CSASDGGQAVYGYTF.

This clonotype appeared many times. CDR3 sequence: CATSSVPVLGADTQYF. The CDR3 DNA sequence: TGTGCCACCAGCAGTGTACCCGTTTTGGGTGCAGATACGCAGTATTTT. This chain joins TRBV15 and TRBJ2-3; D unclear. The CDR3 sequence is 16 residues long. Germline CDR1 LNHNV, CDR2 YYDKDF (reference sequence). Trimming stripped 3 bases from V and 4 bases from J, with 17 bases between.

The table lists this clonotype with a few counts. This chain connects TRBV7-9 to TRBJ2-1, with D unclear. CDR1 and CDR2 (germline): SEHNR, FQNEAQ (reference sequence). V dropped 3 bases and J dropped 4 bases, with 16 bases sitting between them. CDR3 size: 16 residues. The CDR3 spells CASSFLAPPRYNEQFF. The CDR3 DNA reads as TGTGCCAGCAGCTTTTTGGCCCCTCCACGGTACAATGAGCAGTTCTTC.

This clonotype was found many times. This chain joins TRBV5-1 and TRBJ2-1; 7 bases match TRBD2. J lost 2 bases, V lost 7 bases, and 9 bases had no gene match. Germline CDR1 is SGHRS and CDR2 is YFSETQ. The CDR3 spans 15 residues. This CDR3 is CASVRGEGPYNEQFF. The CDR3 DNA follows: TGCGCCAGCGTTCGTGGGGAGGGCCCCTACAATGAGCAGTTCTTC. Complete variable domain (other parts from reference TRBV5-1 and TRBJ2-1): KAGVTQTPRYLIKTRGQQVTLSCSPISGHRSVSWYQQTPGQGLQFLFEYFSETQRNKGNFPGRFSGRQFSNSRSEMNVSTLELGDSALYLCASVRGEGPYNEQFFGPGTRLTVL.